The 18 T cell receptor beta chains given below trace back to one sample, sequenced in a study of T cell repertoires in cytomegalovirus infection. TCRdb ran MiXCR on the reads and lists one entry per CDR3 protein. The data show some 700,000 distinct CDR3 sequences, about 40% seen once. What was sequenced was PBMCs. The receptor set was obtained from a human donor in good health (CMV status not recorded). Some clones in this sample may be carry-over from other donors' samples.

This clonotype was counted at least ten times. The chain couples TRBV7-6 to TRBJ2-7; a possible D gene is TRBD2 (5 bases). Germline-derived CDR1 and CDR2 are SGHVS and FNYEAQ. Trimming stripped 5 bases from V and 5 bases from J, with 13 bases between. The CDR3 consists of 13 residues. CDR3 loop: CASSRRGSDEQYF. In DNA form, the CDR3 reads TGTGCCAGCAGCCGACGGGGTAGCGACGAGCAGTACTTC.

The table lists this clonotype with many counts. This chain uses TRBV7-2 with TRBJ2-5, with 11 positions matching TRBD1. The CDR3 contains 15 residues. With 1 base clipped from V and 6 bases from J, the junction kept 4 bases outside the gene matches. CDR1 is SGHTA, CDR2 FQGNSA, per germline. CDR3 region: CASSLVADRGQTQYF. The CDR3 bases are TGTGCCAGCAGCTTAGTAGCGGACAGGGGGCAGACCCAGTACTTC.

The chain is built from TRBV5-6 and TRBJ2-7; D might be TRBD1 (8 bases). Germline V gives CDR1 SGHDT, CDR2 YYEEEE. V was clipped by 4 bases and J by 2 bases, with 19 bases between them. CDR3 length: 16 amino acids. The CDR3 loop is CASSITGGTGAYEQYF. CDR3 in DNA: TGTGCCAGCAGCATAACCGGGGGGACAGGCGCCTACGAGCAGTACTTC.

This clonotype was seen more than once but under ten times. V is TRBV11-3 and J is TRBJ2-2; TRBD1 matches 7 bases. V dropped 5 bases and J dropped 0; count of bases not matched to a gene: 6. Germline V lookup: CDR1 SGHNT, CDR2 YENEEA. The CDR3 loop spans 16 amino acids. In DNA, the CDR3 is TGTGCCAGCAGCACCCCAGGGGGACCGAACACCGGGGAGCTGTTTTTT. Translation gives CASSTPGGPNTGELFF. Using reference TRBV11-3 and TRBJ2-2 for the parts outside the CDR3, the full variable domain is EAGVVQSPRYKIIEKKQPVAFWCNPISGHNTLYWYLQNLGQGPELLIRYENEEAVDDSQLPKDRFSAERLKGVDSTLKIQPAELGDSAVYLCASSTPGGPNTGELFFGEGSRLTVL.

This clonotype was detected a few times. This chain joins TRBV12-3 or TRBV12-4 and TRBJ2-5; TRBD1 might be the D (6 bases). This CDR3 region has 17 residues. V was clipped by 6 bases and J by 2 bases, with 22 bases between them. In nucleotides, the CDR3 is TGTGCCAGCAGACTAACGGGATCGGACAGAGATCAAGAGACCCAGTACTTC. The encoded protein is CASRLTGSDRDQETQYF.

The table lists this clonotype with a few counts. J is TRBJ1-1 and V is TRBV29-1, with 7 bases lining up with TRBD1. CDR3 length: 13 amino acids. The germline CDR1 and CDR2 sequences are SQVTM and ANQGSEA. V lost 7 bases to trimming and J lost 12 bases; unmatched junction nucleotides: 17. In DNA, the CDR3 is TGCAGCGGCCAGAGGGGTACAGGGGCGCGGACTTTCTTT. This translates into CSGQRGTGARTFF.

The V and J genes are TRBV5-6 and TRBJ2-5, with 8 bases fitting TRBD2. CDR1 and CDR2 from the germline V gene are SGHDT and YYEEEE. The CDR3 contains 16 residues. V was clipped by 5 bases and J by 5 bases; unmatched bases: 14. This CDR3 reads CASSSRLAGRKETQYF. DNA of the CDR3: TGTGCCAGCAGTTCTCGCCTAGCGGGTCGTAAGGAGACCCAGTACTTC.

The chain carries TRBV7-9 and TRBJ2-4; 7 nucleotides align to TRBD1. Germline CDR1 is SEHNR and CDR2 is FQNEAQ (reference sequence). The CDR3 runs to 16 residues. The ends lost 7 bases at V and 1 base at J; junction bases unmatched: 10. CDR3 in amino acids: CASNSGLGQAKNIQYF. In DNA, the CDR3 is TGTGCCAGCAACTCAGGGTTGGGACAGGCCAAAAACATTCAGTACTTC.

This clonotype appeared once. The chain carries TRBV15 and TRBJ1-2; maybe TRBD1 (5 bases). CDR3 length equals 16 residues. V lost 0 bases to trimming and J lost 4 bases, with 15 bases between them. The germline gives CDR1 LNHNV, CDR2 YYDKDF (reference sequence). The CDR3 DNA is TGTGCCACCAGCAGAGATCCAGGGAATTCGGGCTATGGCTACACCTTC. This codes for CATSRDPGNSGYGYTF.

V usage is TRBV6-8 and J usage is TRBJ2-5; tentative D call: TRBD2 (6 bases). This CDR3 spans 14 amino acids. Germline values: CDR1 MNHGY, CDR2 SAAAGT. With 5 bases removed from V and 5 bases from J, the gap between germline ends came to 15 bases. The CDR3 sequence: CASSAVGGGETQYF. The DNA of the CDR3 is TGTGCCAGCAGTGCGGTGGGGGGTGGGGAGACCCAGTACTTC.

The CDR3 region is CATSGRDYGYTF. Written as DNA, the CDR3 is TGTGCCACCAGTGGACGGGATTATGGCTACACCTTC. The chain employs TRBV24-1 and TRBJ1-2; no firm D call. CDR3 length equals 12 residues. Trimming pared 5 bases from V and 5 bases from J, leaving 8 bases between. The germline gives CDR1 KGHDR, CDR2 SFDVKD.

A few counts support this clonotype. The rearrangement joins TRBV6-6 to TRBJ2-2, with 12 bases lining up with TRBD2. V shed 2 bases and J 3 bases; nucleotides not matched to a gene: 19. The CDR3 contains 22 residues. CDR1 is MNHNY and CDR2 is SVGAGI in the germline V gene (reference sequence). CDR3 nucleotide sequence: TGTGCCAGCAGTTACCCCACTCGGAGTCTAGCGGGAGGGCGATTAGACACCGGGGAGCTGTTTTTT. Translating it yields CASSYPTRSLAGGRLDTGELFF.

Note on this clonotype: The junction differs from germline at one of its ends, possibly a read error. The chain links TRBV27 to TRBJ2-3; 15 bases align to TRBD2. Germline V lookup: CDR1 MNHEY, CDR2 SMNVEV (reference sequence). The CDR3 consists of 14 residues. The CDR3 sequence: CASRSGLAGGPSLF. The CDR3 bases are TGTGCCAGCAGATCCGGACTAGCGGGAGGGCCATCCCTTTTT.

This clonotype was observed a handful of times. This sequence joins TRBV7-6 and TRBJ2-1; D not resolved. CDR1 is SGHVS, CDR2 FNYEAQ, per germline. The ends were cut back, 1 base at V and 5 bases at J, with 9 bases in the middle. This CDR3 contains 14 residues. The DNA for the CDR3 is TGTGCCAGCAGCTTAGTTCTGCAGAACAATGAGCAGTTCTTC. Amino acid sequence: CASSLVLQNNEQFF.

Remarks on this clonotype: Germline is not matched at one junction end, which may reflect a read error. This sequence joins TRBV28 and TRBJ2-1; 8 bases are a match to TRBD1. The CDR3 spans 12 residues. Germline V CDR1 and CDR2: MDHEN, SYDVKM. CDR3 in DNA: TGTGCCATCAGTTTGCAGGGGGCAGATCAGTGCTTC. It yields the protein CAISLQGADQCF.

The sample holds a few counts of this clonotype. This chain connects TRBV18 to TRBJ2-7, with TRBD1 matching 7 bases. Trimming removed 2 bases from V and 4 bases from J; junction bases left unmatched: 5. The CDR3 runs 14 residues. Germline CDR1 and CDR2: KGHSH and LQKENI. This CDR3 is CASSPIQGVYEQYF. The CDR3 coding sequence is TGTGCCAGCTCACCAATCCAGGGGGTGTACGAGCAGTACTTC.

This clonotype was detected many times. CDR3 bases: TGTGCCAGCAGTTCCACAGGTCCACAGTACTTC. It codes for CASSSTGPQYF. This chain joins TRBV28 and TRBJ2-7, with D perhaps TRBD1 (5 bases). This CDR3 has 11 amino acids. CDR1 MDHEN and CDR2 SYDVKM come from the germline V gene. V lost 4 bases and J 10 bases, leaving 11 bases between the germline ends.

The chain joins TRBV12-3 or TRBV12-4 to TRBJ2-3; maybe TRBD2 (6 bases). The length of the CDR3 is 17 residues. V was shortened by 5 bases and J by 3 bases, with 21 bases between the two germline ends. The CDR3 protein is CASSPPFPRDSTDTQYF. Here the CDR3 DNA reads TGTGCCAGCAGTCCCCCCTTCCCGCGGGACTCAACAGATACGCAGTATTTT.